The source of this T cell receptor (beta chain) is a study of T-cell reconstitution after alpha-beta-depleted transplantation in children. Study-level findings and limits: T-cell counts and diversity at one year following transplant were attributed mainly to newly produced T cells. After transplant, high TCRbeta diversity at day 60 in some patients arose from surviving recipient T cells and thymic progenitors.

This clonotype was recorded many times. As yet, its antigen is unknown. The TCRbeta library was prepared with unique molecular identifiers. TCRdb used MiXCR to reprocess the PCR reads, holding one entry per CDR3 protein. Of about 200,000 distinct CDR3 sequences in the sample, about 6.6% were seen once. This CDR3 comprises 15 residues. Germline V gives CDR1 SGHVS, CDR2 FNYEAQ. J lost 4 bases, V lost 2 bases, and 5 bases had no gene match. The source material was PBMCs, sampled before TCRalphabeta/CD19-depleted stem cell transplant. This sequence originates from a boy aged 2 to 9 with acute lymphoblastic leukemia, due to receive a stem cell transplant. This chain links TRBV7-6 with TRBJ1-5; 7 bases match TRBD1. The CDR3, as DNA: TGTGCCAGCAGCTTAAACAGGGGAAGGAATCAGCCCCAGCATTTT. Protein product: CASSLNRGRNQPQHF.